Below, 7 T cell receptor beta chains from the same sample are listed, as sequenced in a study of CD8 T cells in Susac syndrome. Reverse transcription of roughly 0.45 to 1 ug RNA was carried out with random hexamers. TCRdb passed the immunoSEQ multiplex PCR reads through MiXCR, listing each CDR3 protein once. The sample lists about 80,000 distinct CDR3 sequences; just over 90% were seen once. Sequencing used CD4+ T cells from PBMCs. These receptors all come from a human donor with Susac syndrome.

A single count supports this clonotype. The rearrangement joins TRBV7-2 to TRBJ2-7; possibly TRBD2 for D (5 bases). Deletions cut 2 bases from V and 6 bases from J, with 8 bases between. The CDR3 totals 12 residues. Germline V CDR1 and CDR2: SGHTA, FQGNSA. The CDR3 here is CASSLLRGEQYF. The CDR3 coding sequence is TGTGCCAGCAGCTTACTACGGGGCGAGCAGTACTTC.

The CDR3 region is CASSLATGVRNTEAFF. DNA for the CDR3: TGCGCCAGCAGCTTGGCAACAGGGGTGAGGAACACTGAAGCTTTCTTT. The chain couples TRBV5-1 to TRBJ1-1; 7 nucleotides match TRBD1. The V segment lost 0 bases and the J segment 1 base; nucleotides outside the gene matches: 6. CDR3 length: 16 residues. Germline V gene data show CDR1 as SGHRS and CDR2 as YFSETQ.

The chain is built from TRBV3-1 and TRBJ2-2; possible D gene TRBD1, 6 bases. Germline V gene data show CDR1 as LGHDT and CDR2 as YNNKEL (reference sequence). Trimming shortened V by 1 base and J by 7 bases, and 16 bases separated the two germline ends. The CDR3 extends over 16 amino acids. CDR3 amino acids: CASSQAHGGELGELFF. The CDR3 nucleotides are TGTGCCAGCAGCCAAGCCCATGGGGGCGAGCTCGGGGAGCTGTTTTTT.

This rearrangement joins TRBV7-9 to TRBJ1-4, with D tentatively TRBD1 (6 bases). Per the germline V gene, CDR1 is SEHNR and CDR2 is FQNEAQ (reference sequence). This CDR3 spans 15 amino acids. The ends were cut back, 7 bases at V and 5 bases at J, with 17 bases in the middle. The CDR3 nucleotides read TGTGCCAGCAACCGGGCGGGCCAGGGGAATGAAAAACTGTTTTTT. It specifies CASNRAGQGNEKLFF.

This CDR3 reads CASLNDVTQYF. Written as DNA, the CDR3 is TGTGCCAGCCTCAATGATGTGACGCAGTATTTT. The chain uses TRBV7-9 and TRBJ2-3; D not resolved. Germline lookup yields CDR1 SEHNR and CDR2 FQNEAQ (reference sequence). The CDR3 runs 11 residues. The germline V and J ends were trimmed by 8 bases and 9 bases, with 12 bases remaining between them.

The chain is built from TRBV6-6 and TRBJ2-3; unclear D gene. Germline V gives CDR1 MNHNY, CDR2 SVGAGI (reference sequence). Trimming took off 1 base at V and 0 bases at J, with 11 bases between the two ends. This CDR3 region has 16 residues. This chain's CDR3 is CASSYFRNPSTDTQYF. The CDR3 DNA reads TGTGCCAGCAGTTACTTTCGAAACCCGAGCACAGATACGCAGTATTTT.

The V and J genes are TRBV19 and TRBJ2-1; no reliable D call. From germline, CDR1 is LNHDA and CDR2 SQIVND (reference sequence). The CDR3 is made up of 13 amino acids. With 6 bases removed from V and 7 bases from J, the gap between germline ends came to 13 bases. The CDR3 coding sequence is TGTGCCAGTAGCAGACAAAAAGCGAATGAGCAGTTCTTC. Protein sequence: CASSRQKANEQFF.